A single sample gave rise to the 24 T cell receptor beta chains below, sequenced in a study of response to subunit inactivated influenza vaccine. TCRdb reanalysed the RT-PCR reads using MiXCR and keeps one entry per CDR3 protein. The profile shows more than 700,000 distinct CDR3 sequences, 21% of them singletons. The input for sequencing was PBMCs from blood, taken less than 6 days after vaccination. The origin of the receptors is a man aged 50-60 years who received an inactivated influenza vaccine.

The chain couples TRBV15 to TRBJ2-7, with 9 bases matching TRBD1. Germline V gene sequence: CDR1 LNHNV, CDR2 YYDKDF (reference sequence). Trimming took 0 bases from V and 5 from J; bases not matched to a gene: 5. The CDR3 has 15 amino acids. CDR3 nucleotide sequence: TGTGCCACCAGCAGAGAACAGGGGGCACCTAACGAGCAGTACTTC. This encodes CATSREQGAPNEQYF.

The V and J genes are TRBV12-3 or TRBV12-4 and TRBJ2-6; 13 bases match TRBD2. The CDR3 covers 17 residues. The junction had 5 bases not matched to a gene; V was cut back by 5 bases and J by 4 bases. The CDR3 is CASSTGTSGAGANVLTF. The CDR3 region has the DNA TGTGCCAGCAGTACTGGGACTAGCGGGGCGGGGGCCAACGTCCTGACTTTC.

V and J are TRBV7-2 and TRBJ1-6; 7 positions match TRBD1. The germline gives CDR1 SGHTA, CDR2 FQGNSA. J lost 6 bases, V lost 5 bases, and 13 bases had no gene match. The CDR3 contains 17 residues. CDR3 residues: CASSRRGTAGGNSPLHF. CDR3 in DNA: TGTGCCAGCAGCCGAAGGGGGACGGCAGGGGGTAATTCACCCCTCCACTTT.

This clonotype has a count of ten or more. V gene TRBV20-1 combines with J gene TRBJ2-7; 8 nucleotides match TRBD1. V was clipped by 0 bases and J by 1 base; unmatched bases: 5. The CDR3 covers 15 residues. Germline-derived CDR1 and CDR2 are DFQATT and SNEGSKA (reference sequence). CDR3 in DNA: TGCAGTGCTAGAGAGACAGGGGCCTTTTCCTACGAGCAGTACTTC. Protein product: CSARETGAFSYEQYF.

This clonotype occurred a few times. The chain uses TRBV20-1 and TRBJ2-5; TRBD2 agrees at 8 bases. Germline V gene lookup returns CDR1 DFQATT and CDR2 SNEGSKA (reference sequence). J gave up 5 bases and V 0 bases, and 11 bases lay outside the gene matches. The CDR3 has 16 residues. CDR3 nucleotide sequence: TGCAGTGCTAGAGATCATCTTGCGGGAGGTGGGGAGACCCAGTACTTC. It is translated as CSARDHLAGGGETQYF.

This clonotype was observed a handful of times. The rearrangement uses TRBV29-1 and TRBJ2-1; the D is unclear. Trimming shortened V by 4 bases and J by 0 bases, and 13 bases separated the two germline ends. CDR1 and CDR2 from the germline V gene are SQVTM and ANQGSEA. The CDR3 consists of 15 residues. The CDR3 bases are TGCAGCGTTGGAGGTCGGTGGAGCTCCTACAATGAGCAGTTCTTC. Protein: CSVGGRWSSYNEQFF.

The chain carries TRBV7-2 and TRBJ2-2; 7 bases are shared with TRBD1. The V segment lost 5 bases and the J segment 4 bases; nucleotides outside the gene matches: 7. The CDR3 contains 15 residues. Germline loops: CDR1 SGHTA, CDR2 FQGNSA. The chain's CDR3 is CASSKTGQRTGELFF. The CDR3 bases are TGTGCCAGCAGCAAAACGGGACAGCGCACCGGGGAGCTGTTTTTT. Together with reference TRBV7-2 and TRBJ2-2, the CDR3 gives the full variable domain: GAGVSQSPSNKVTEKGKDVELRCDPISGHTALYWYRQSLGQGLEFLIYFQGNSAPDKSGLPSDRFSAERTGGSVSTLTIQRTQQEDSAVYLCASSKTGQRTGELFFGEGSRLTVL.

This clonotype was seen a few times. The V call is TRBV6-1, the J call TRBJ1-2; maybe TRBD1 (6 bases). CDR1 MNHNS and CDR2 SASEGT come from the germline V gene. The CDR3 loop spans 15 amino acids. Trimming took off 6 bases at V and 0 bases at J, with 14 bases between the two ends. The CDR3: CASRNQDSANYGYTF. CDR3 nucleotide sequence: TGTGCCAGCAGGAATCAGGACAGTGCTAACTATGGCTACACCTTC.

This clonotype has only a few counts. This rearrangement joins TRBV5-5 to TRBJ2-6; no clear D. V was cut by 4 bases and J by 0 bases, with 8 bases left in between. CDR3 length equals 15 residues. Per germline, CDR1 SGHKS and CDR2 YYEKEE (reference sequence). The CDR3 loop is CASSAQFSGANVLTF. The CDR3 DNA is TGTGCCAGCAGCGCACAATTCTCTGGGGCCAACGTCCTGACTTTC.

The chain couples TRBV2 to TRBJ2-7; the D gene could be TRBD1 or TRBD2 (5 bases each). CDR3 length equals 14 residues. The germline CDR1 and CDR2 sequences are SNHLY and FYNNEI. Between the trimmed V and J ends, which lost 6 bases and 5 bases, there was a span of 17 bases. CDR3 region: CASRAGTAANEQYF. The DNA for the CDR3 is TGTGCCAGCAGAGCCGGGACCGCGGCCAACGAGCAGTACTTC.

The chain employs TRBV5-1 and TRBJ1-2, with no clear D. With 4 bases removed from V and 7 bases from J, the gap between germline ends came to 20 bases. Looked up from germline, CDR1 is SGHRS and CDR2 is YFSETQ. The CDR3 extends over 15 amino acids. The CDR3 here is CASSVAPSGDSGYTF. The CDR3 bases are TGCGCCAGCAGCGTGGCGCCCTCGGGAGATAGTGGCTACACCTTC. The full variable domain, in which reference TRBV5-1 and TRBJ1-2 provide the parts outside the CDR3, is KAGVTQTPRYLIKTRGQQVTLSCSPISGHRSVSWYQQTPGQGLQFLFEYFSETQRNKGNFPGRFSGRQFSNSRSEMNVSTLELGDSALYLCASSVAPSGDSGYTFGSGTRLTVV.

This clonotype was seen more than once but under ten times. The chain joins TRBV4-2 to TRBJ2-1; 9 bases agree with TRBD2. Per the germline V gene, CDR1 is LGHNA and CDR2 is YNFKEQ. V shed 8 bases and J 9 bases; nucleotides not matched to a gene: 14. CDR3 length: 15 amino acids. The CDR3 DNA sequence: TGTGCCAGCGGTCTGGCGGGGGGGACTACAACTGAGCAGTTCTTC. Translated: CASGLAGGTTTEQFF.

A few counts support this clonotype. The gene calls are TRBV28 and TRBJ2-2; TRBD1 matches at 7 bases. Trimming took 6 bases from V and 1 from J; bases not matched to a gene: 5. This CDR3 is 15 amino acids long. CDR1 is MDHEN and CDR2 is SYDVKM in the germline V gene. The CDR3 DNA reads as TGTGCCAGCAGGGAGAGGGGGCGGAACACCGGGGAGCTGTTTTTT. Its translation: CASRERGRNTGELFF.

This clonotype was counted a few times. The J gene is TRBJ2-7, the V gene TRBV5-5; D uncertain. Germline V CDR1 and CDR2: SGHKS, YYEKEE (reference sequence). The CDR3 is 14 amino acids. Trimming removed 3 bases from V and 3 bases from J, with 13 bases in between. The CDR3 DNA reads TGTGCCAGCAGCTCCTACGGAACCGACTACGAGCAGTACTTC. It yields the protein CASSSYGTDYEQYF.

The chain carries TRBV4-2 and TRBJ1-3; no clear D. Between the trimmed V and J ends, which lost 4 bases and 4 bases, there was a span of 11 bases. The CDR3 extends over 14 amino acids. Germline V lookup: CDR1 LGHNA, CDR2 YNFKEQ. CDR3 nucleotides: TGTGCCAGCAGCCGACAAGGACGAGGAAACACCATATATTTT. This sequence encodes CASSRQGRGNTIYF.

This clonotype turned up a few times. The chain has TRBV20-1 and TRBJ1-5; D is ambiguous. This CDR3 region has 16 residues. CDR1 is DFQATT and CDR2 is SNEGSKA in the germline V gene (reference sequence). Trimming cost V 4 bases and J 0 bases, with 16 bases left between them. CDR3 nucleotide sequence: TGCAGTGCTAAGACTATTCAGATAGATAGCAATCAGCCCCAGCATTTT. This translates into CSAKTIQIDSNQPQHF.

CDR3 in DNA: TGCGCCAGCAGCCAAGAGACTGGCCACCGGTACCAAGAGACCCAGTACTTC. Translated, it gives CASSQETGHRYQETQYF. J is TRBJ2-5 and V is TRBV4-3; D gene unclear. Deletions cut 0 bases from V and 0 bases from J, with 14 bases between. This CDR3 has 17 residues. Per the germline V gene, CDR1 is LGHNA and CDR2 is YSLEER.

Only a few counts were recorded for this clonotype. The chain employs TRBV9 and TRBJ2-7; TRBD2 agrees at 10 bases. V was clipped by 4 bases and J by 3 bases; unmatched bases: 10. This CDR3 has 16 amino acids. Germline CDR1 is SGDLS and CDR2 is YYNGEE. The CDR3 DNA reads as TGTGCCAGCAGCACCTACTCCGGGACTAGCGTCTACGAGCAGTACTTC. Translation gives CASSTYSGTSVYEQYF. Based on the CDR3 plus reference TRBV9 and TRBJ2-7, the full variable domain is DSGVTQTPKHLITATGQRVTLRCSPRSGDLSVYWYQQSLDQGLQFLIQYYNGEERAKGNILERFSAQQFPDLHSELNLSSLELGDSALYFCASSTYSGTSVYEQYFGPGTRLTVT.

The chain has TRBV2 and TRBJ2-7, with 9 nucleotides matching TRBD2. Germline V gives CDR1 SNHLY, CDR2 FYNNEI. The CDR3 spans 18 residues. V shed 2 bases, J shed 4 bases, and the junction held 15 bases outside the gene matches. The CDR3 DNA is TGTGCCAGCAGTGAAACGCGGGAGGGAGCGGGAGTGGAGTACGAGCAGTACTTC. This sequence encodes CASSETREGAGVEYEQYF.

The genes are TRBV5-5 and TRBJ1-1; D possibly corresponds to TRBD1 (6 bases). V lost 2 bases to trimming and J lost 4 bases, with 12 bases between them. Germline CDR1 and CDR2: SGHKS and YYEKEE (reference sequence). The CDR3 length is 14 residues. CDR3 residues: CASSFLTRGTEAFF. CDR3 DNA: TGTGCCAGCAGCTTCTTGACCAGGGGCACTGAAGCTTTCTTT.

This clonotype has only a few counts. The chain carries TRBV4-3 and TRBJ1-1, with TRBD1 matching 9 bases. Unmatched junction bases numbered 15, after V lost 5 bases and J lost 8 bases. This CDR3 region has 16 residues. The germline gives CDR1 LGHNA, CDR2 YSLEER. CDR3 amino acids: CASSSRGQGLYWEAFF. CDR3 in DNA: TGCGCCAGCAGCAGTCGGGGACAGGGACTTTATTGGGAAGCTTTCTTT.

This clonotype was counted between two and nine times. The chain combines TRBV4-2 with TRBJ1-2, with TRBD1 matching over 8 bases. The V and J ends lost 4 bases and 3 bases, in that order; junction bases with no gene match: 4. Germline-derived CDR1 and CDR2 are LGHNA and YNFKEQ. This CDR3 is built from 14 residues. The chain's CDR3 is CASSLTGVDYGYTF. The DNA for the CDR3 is TGTGCCAGCAGCCTGACAGGGGTTGACTATGGCTACACCTTC.

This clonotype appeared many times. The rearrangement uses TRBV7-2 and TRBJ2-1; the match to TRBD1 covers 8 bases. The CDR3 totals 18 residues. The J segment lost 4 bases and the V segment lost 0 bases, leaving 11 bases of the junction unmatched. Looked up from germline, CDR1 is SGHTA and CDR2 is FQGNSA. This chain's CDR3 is CASSLAASGQGFYNEQFF. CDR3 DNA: TGTGCCAGCAGCTTAGCTGCTAGTGGACAGGGCTTTTACAATGAGCAGTTCTTC.

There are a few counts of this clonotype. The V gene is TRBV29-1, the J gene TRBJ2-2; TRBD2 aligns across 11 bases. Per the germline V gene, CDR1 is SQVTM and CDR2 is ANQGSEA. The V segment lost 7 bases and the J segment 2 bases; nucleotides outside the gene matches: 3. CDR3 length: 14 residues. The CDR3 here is CSAGTSGNTGELFF. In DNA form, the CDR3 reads TGCAGCGCTGGGACTAGCGGTAACACCGGGGAGCTGTTTTTT.